These T cell receptor beta chains were read from a single sample in a study of blood T cell repertoires in COVID-19. Assay used: immunoSEQ multiplex PCR; TCRdb lists only in-frame clones, some missing. The data contain approximately 120,000 clones, 80% of them seen just once; the ten biggest clones take up around 4.2%. The sequenced material came from peripheral blood. Receptors were obtained from a human donor in a cohort sampled during active or convalescent COVID-19. Each CDR3 is given with its conserved first and last residue. D genes are given only for firm matches. A row's size may be missing; if present it is once, few, many or a size class.

j_gene: TRBJ1-1
v_gene: TRBV5-4
abundance: .
d_gene: .
CDR3aa: CASSWGGTEAFF
CDR3nt: TGTGCCAGCAGCTGGGGAGGTACTGAAGCTTTCTTT

j_gene: TRBJ2-5
v_gene: TRBV13
abundance: .
d_gene: TRBD1
CDR3aa: CASSRSGTGQETQYF
CDR3nt: TGTGCCAGCAGCCGTTCCGGGACAGGGCAAGAGACCCAGTACTTC

j_gene: TRBJ2-7
v_gene: TRBV6-5
abundance: .
d_gene: TRBD2
CDR3aa: CASSYESGRARKEQYF
CDR3nt: TGTGCCAGCAGTTATGAAAGCGGGAGGGCCCGGAAGGAGCAGTACTTC

j_gene: TRBJ2-7
v_gene: TRBV12-5
abundance: once
d_gene: .
CDR3aa: CASGPLLFYEQYF
CDR3nt: TGTGCTAGTGGTCCCCTACTATTCTACGAGCAGTACTTC

j_gene: TRBJ1-3
v_gene: TRBV2
abundance: .
d_gene: .
CDR3aa: CASREENAGNTIYF
CDR3nt: TGTGCCAGCAGGGAGGAGAACGCCGGAAACACCATATATTTT

j_gene: TRBJ1-1
v_gene: TRBV14
abundance: .
d_gene: .
CDR3aa: CASSQYPEDTEAFF
CDR3nt: TGTGCCAGCAGCCAATACCCGGAGGACACTGAAGCTTTCTTT

j_gene: TRBJ1-5
v_gene: TRBV27
abundance: .
d_gene: .
CDR3aa: CASSLGGVMNQPQHF
CDR3nt: TGTGCCAGCAGTTTAGGAGGGGTGATGAATCAGCCCCAGCATTTT

j_gene: TRBJ2-3
v_gene: TRBV28
abundance: .
d_gene: TRBD1
CDR3aa: CASSLIPGTGGTDTQYF
CDR3nt: TGTGCCAGCAGTTTAATCCCCGGGACAGGGGGAACAGATACGCAGTATTTT

j_gene: TRBJ1-2
v_gene: TRBV7-9
abundance: .
d_gene: TRBD1
CDR3aa: CASSTGQGHGYTF
CDR3nt: TGTGCCAGCAGCACGGGACAGGGGCATGGCTACACCTTC

j_gene: TRBJ2-5
v_gene: TRBV10-3
abundance: .
d_gene: TRBD2
CDR3aa: CAIRAVAGGSQETQYF
CDR3nt: TGTGCCATCAGGGCTGTAGCGGGAGGCTCCCAAGAGACCCAGTACTTC

j_gene: TRBJ1-4
v_gene: TRBV18
abundance: .
d_gene: .
CDR3aa: CASSHPDMRTNEKLFF
CDR3nt: TGTGCCAGCTCTCACCCGGATATGAGGACTAATGAAAAACTGTTTTTT

j_gene: TRBJ1-1
v_gene: TRBV7-9
abundance: .
d_gene: .
CDR3aa: CASSPEVGAFF
CDR3nt: TGTGCCAGCAGCCCCGAGGTGGGAGCTTTCTTT

j_gene: TRBJ1-5
v_gene: TRBV10-3
abundance: few
d_gene: .
CDR3aa: CATSPLGGGNQPQHF
CDR3nt: TGTGCCACGAGTCCGTTGGGGGGGGGCAATCAGCCCCAGCATTTT

j_gene: TRBJ2-6
v_gene: TRBV7-2
abundance: .
d_gene: .
CDR3aa: CASSGSNGANVLTF
CDR3nt: TGTGCCAGCAGCGGCTCGAACGGGGCCAACGTCCTGACTTTC

j_gene: TRBJ2-2
v_gene: TRBV5-6
abundance: .
d_gene: .
CDR3aa: CASSSPWNTGELFF
CDR3nt: TGTGCCAGCAGCTCCCCGTGGAACACCGGGGAGCTGTTTTTT

j_gene: TRBJ2-1
v_gene: TRBV28
abundance: .
d_gene: TRBD1
CDR3aa: CASSPTTGISYNEQFF
CDR3nt: TGTGCCAGCAGTCCAACGACAGGGATCTCCTACAATGAGCAGTTCTTC

j_gene: TRBJ2-5
v_gene: TRBV4-3
abundance: .
d_gene: .
CDR3aa: CASSQGYNQETQYF
CDR3nt: TGCGCCAGCAGCCAAGGTTATAACCAAGAGACCCAGTACTTC

j_gene: TRBJ2-5
v_gene: TRBV6-5
abundance: .
d_gene: TRBD1
CDR3aa: CASSPRTGGLETQYF
CDR3nt: TGTGCCAGCAGCCCGAGGACAGGGGGCTTAGAGACCCAGTACTTC

j_gene: TRBJ2-7
v_gene: TRBV19
abundance: .
d_gene: .
CDR3aa: CASSQTASYEQYF
CDR3nt: TGTGCCAGTAGCCAGACAGCCTCCTACGAGCAGTACTTC

j_gene: TRBJ2-3
v_gene: TRBV6-5
abundance: .
d_gene: .
CDR3aa: CASSYSWRARTDTQYF
CDR3nt: TGTGCCAGCAGTTACTCGTGGCGGGCGAGGACAGATACGCAGTATTTT

j_gene: TRBJ2-7
v_gene: TRBV7-2
abundance: .
d_gene: TRBD2
CDR3aa: CASSLRAGGPYEQYF
CDR3nt: TGTGCCAGCAGCTTAAGGGCGGGGGGGCCATACGAGCAGTACTTC

j_gene: TRBJ1-1
v_gene: TRBV4-1
abundance: .
d_gene: TRBD1
CDR3aa: CASSRTSRGQGVGDTEAFF
CDR3nt: TGCGCCAGCAGCCGAACCTCGAGGGGCCAGGGGGTTGGGGACACTGAAGCTTTCTTT

j_gene: TRBJ2-7
v_gene: TRBV14
abundance: .
d_gene: TRBD1
CDR3aa: CASSQVQDRSYEQYF
CDR3nt: TGTGCCAGCAGCCAAGTTCAGGACAGGTCCTACGAGCAGTACTTC

j_gene: TRBJ2-5
v_gene: TRBV19
abundance: .
d_gene: TRBD1
CDR3aa: CASSIGPDRGFRGQETQYF
CDR3nt: TGTGCCAGTAGTATCGGCCCGGACAGGGGTTTTCGAGGCCAAGAGACCCAGTACTTC

j_gene: TRBJ2-1
v_gene: TRBV3-1/TRBV3-2
abundance: .
d_gene: TRBD2
CDR3aa: CASSQDVLAAYNEQFF
CDR3nt: TGTGCCAGCAGCCAAGATGTGCTAGCGGCGTACAATGAGCAGTTCTTC

j_gene: TRBJ2-5
v_gene: TRBV2
abundance: .
d_gene: TRBD2
CDR3aa: CASSVLAGRRETQYF
CDR3nt: TGTGCCAGCAGTGTGTTAGCGGGGAGGAGAGAGACCCAGTACTTC

j_gene: TRBJ2-3
v_gene: TRBV19
abundance: once
d_gene: .
CDR3aa: CASSPQGDTDTQYF
CDR3nt: TGTGCCAGTAGTCCGCAGGGTGACACAGATACGCAGTATTTT

j_gene: TRBJ2-7
v_gene: TRBV28
abundance: .
d_gene: TRBD1
CDR3aa: CASSLGTGVGEQYF
CDR3nt: TGTGCCAGCAGTTTGGGGACAGGGGTGGGAGAGCAGTACTTC

j_gene: TRBJ1-1
v_gene: TRBV19
abundance: .
d_gene: TRBD1
CDR3aa: CASSHDRVTEAFF
CDR3nt: TGTGCCAGTAGCCACGACAGGGTCACTGAAGCTTTCTTT

j_gene: TRBJ2-3
v_gene: TRBV4-3
abundance: .
d_gene: TRBD2
CDR3aa: CASSQRTSAGDTQYF
CDR3nt: TGCGCCAGCAGCCAAAGGACTAGCGCAGGAGATACGCAGTATTTT

j_gene: TRBJ1-2
v_gene: TRBV15
abundance: .
d_gene: TRBD1
CDR3aa: CATSRDPTGGRINYGYTF
CDR3nt: TGTGCCACCAGCAGAGATCCGACAGGGGGCCGGATTAACTATGGCTACACCTTC

j_gene: TRBJ1-1
v_gene: TRBV7-6
abundance: .
d_gene: TRBD1
CDR3aa: CASSQTGQGTTEAFF
CDR3nt: TGTGCCAGCAGCCAAACGGGACAGGGTACCACTGAAGCTTTCTTT

j_gene: TRBJ1-1
v_gene: TRBV6-2/TRBV6-3
abundance: .
d_gene: .
CDR3aa: CASSYGGNTEAFF
CDR3nt: TGTGCCAGCAGTTACGGGGGCAACACTGAAGCTTTCTTT

j_gene: TRBJ2-7
v_gene: TRBV7-9
abundance: .
d_gene: TRBD1
CDR3aa: CASSLAYRGNEQYF
CDR3nt: TGTGCCAGCAGCTTAGCCTACAGGGGTAACGAGCAGTACTTC

j_gene: TRBJ1-5
v_gene: TRBV21-1
abundance: few
d_gene: .
CDR3aa: CASSNYSRLGASGQVNSNQPQHF
CDR3nt: TGTGCCAGCAGCAATTACTCGAGGTTAGGCGCTTCGGGACAGGTAAATAGCAATCAGCCCCAGCATTTT

j_gene: TRBJ1-2
v_gene: TRBV2
abundance: .
d_gene: .
CDR3aa: CASSDDYPLGYTF
CDR3nt: TGTGCCAGCAGTGACGACTACCCCTTGGGCTACACCTTC

j_gene: TRBJ1-5
v_gene: TRBV28
abundance: once
d_gene: .
CDR3aa: CASSLGTTQPQHF
CDR3nt: TGTGCCAGCAGTTTAGGGACAACTCAGCCCCAGCATTTT

j_gene: TRBJ2-7
v_gene: TRBV18
abundance: .
d_gene: TRBD2
CDR3aa: CASSPSSQLAGGSYEQYF
CDR3nt: TGTGCCAGCTCACCAAGCTCGCAACTAGCGGGGGGATCCTACGAGCAGTACTTC

j_gene: TRBJ2-7
v_gene: TRBV6-5
abundance: .
d_gene: TRBD1
CDR3aa: CASSEGQVLLYEQYF
CDR3nt: TGTGCCAGCAGCGAGGGACAGGTGTTACTCTACGAGCAGTACTTC

j_gene: TRBJ2-2
v_gene: TRBV7-2
abundance: .
d_gene: TRBD2
CDR3aa: CASSLVAGGYTGELFF
CDR3nt: TGTGCCAGCAGCTTAGTAGCGGGGGGCTACACCGGGGAGCTGTTTTTT

j_gene: TRBJ2-2
v_gene: TRBV6-2/TRBV6-3
abundance: once
d_gene: .
CDR3aa: CASSFRGRETGELFF
CDR3nt: TGTGCCAGCAGTTTCAGGGGAAGGGAAACCGGGGAGCTGTTTTTT

j_gene: TRBJ1-1
v_gene: TRBV5-1
abundance: .
d_gene: .
CDR3aa: CASSFSGLGNTEAFF
CDR3nt: TGCGCCAGCAGCTTTTCGGGTTTGGGGAACACTGAAGCTTTCTTT

j_gene: TRBJ2-7
v_gene: TRBV5-1
abundance: .
d_gene: TRBD2
CDR3aa: CASSWGTSGTFSYEQYF
CDR3nt: TGCGCCAGCAGCTGGGGGACTAGCGGAACCTTCTCCTACGAGCAGTACTTC

j_gene: TRBJ2-5
v_gene: TRBV7-9
abundance: .
d_gene: .
CDR3aa: CASSAWSVRDQETQYF
CDR3nt: TGTGCCAGCAGCGCCTGGTCGGTACGGGACCAAGAGACCCAGTACTTC

j_gene: TRBJ1-3
v_gene: TRBV19
abundance: .
d_gene: .
CDR3aa: CASSISATNTGNTIYF
CDR3nt: TGTGCCAGTAGTATCTCTGCAACAAATACTGGAAACACCATATATTTT

j_gene: TRBJ2-1
v_gene: TRBV24-1
abundance: .
d_gene: .
CDR3aa: CATSDIPGHRNEQFF
CDR3nt: TGTGCCACCAGTGATATACCGGGACATCGGAATGAGCAGTTCTTC

j_gene: TRBJ2-1
v_gene: TRBV28
abundance: .
d_gene: TRBD2
CDR3aa: CASKRGGGNEQFF
CDR3nt: TGTGCCAGCAAACGTGGCGGGGGCAATGAGCAGTTCTTC

j_gene: TRBJ1-3
v_gene: TRBV6-5
abundance: .
d_gene: TRBD1
CDR3aa: CASSYSRGLGNTIYF
CDR3nt: TGTGCCAGCAGTTACTCCAGGGGGCTTGGAAACACCATATATTTT

j_gene: TRBJ2-7
v_gene: TRBV9
abundance: .
d_gene: .
CDR3aa: CASGSGNVPYEQYF
CDR3nt: TGTGCCAGCGGCAGCGGAAACGTACCCTACGAGCAGTACTTC

j_gene: TRBJ2-3
v_gene: TRBV11-1
abundance: once
d_gene: .
CDR3aa: CASSLFSGSDTQYF
CDR3nt: TGTGCCAGCAGCTTATTTTCGGGTAGCGATACGCAGTATTTT

j_gene: TRBJ1-1
v_gene: TRBV7-8
abundance: .
d_gene: TRBD1
CDR3aa: CASSFEDRVRGTEAFF
CDR3nt: TGTGCCAGCAGCTTTGAAGACAGGGTAAGGGGGACTGAAGCTTTCTTT

j_gene: TRBJ2-3
v_gene: TRBV7-2
abundance: .
d_gene: .
CDR3aa: CASSHNGGIDTQYF
CDR3nt: TGTGCCAGCAGCCATAACGGGGGAATAGATACGCAGTATTTT

j_gene: TRBJ2-7
v_gene: TRBV5-1
abundance: .
d_gene: TRBD1
CDR3aa: CASSSQGSSGYYEQYF
CDR3nt: TGCGCCAGCAGCTCACAGGGGAGCAGTGGGTACTACGAGCAGTACTTC

j_gene: TRBJ2-7
v_gene: TRBV15
abundance: .
d_gene: TRBD1
CDR3aa: CATSPGQAPYEQYF
CDR3nt: TGTGCCACCAGCCCGGGACAGGCACCCTACGAGCAGTACTTC

j_gene: TRBJ1-1
v_gene: TRBV11-2
abundance: .
d_gene: .
CDR3aa: CASSLGGGATEAFF
CDR3nt: TGTGCCAGCAGCTTAGGTGGCGGGGCCACTGAAGCTTTCTTT

j_gene: TRBJ2-1
v_gene: TRBV11-2
abundance: .
d_gene: .
CDR3aa: CASSFGVGLYNEQFF
CDR3nt: TGTGCCAGCAGCTTTGGGGTGGGGCTCTACAATGAGCAGTTCTTC

j_gene: TRBJ2-1
v_gene: TRBV19
abundance: .
d_gene: TRBD2
CDR3aa: CASSSPGTSSNEQFF
CDR3nt: TGTGCCAGTAGTTCCCCAGGGACTAGTTCCAATGAGCAGTTCTTC

j_gene: TRBJ2-1
v_gene: TRBV29-1
abundance: .
d_gene: TRBD1
CDR3aa: CSVEGTGRNEQFF
CDR3nt: TGCAGCGTTGAGGGGACAGGGCGAAATGAGCAGTTCTTC

j_gene: TRBJ1-6
v_gene: TRBV5-6
abundance: .
d_gene: .
CDR3aa: CASSIPGVGNSPLHF
CDR3nt: TGTGCCAGCAGCATCCCGGGAGTCGGGAATTCACCCCTCCACTTT